This T cell receptor beta chain derives from a study of CD8 T cells in Susac syndrome. Overall study: Sequenced Susac syndrome patients included 5 or 6 with clinically active disease and under 10 in remission. Treatment at blood withdrawal was none, corticosteroids, or intravenous immunoglobulin alone in Susac syndrome patients.

Looked up from germline, CDR1 is SEHNR and CDR2 is FQNEAQ (reference sequence). The length of the CDR3 is 15 residues. V dropped 5 bases and J dropped 3 bases, with 13 bases sitting between them. When the RNA was reverse transcribed, random hexamers were used with an input of roughly 0.45 to 1 ug. TCR beta CDR3 was amplified by immunoSEQ multiplex PCR. This amplification extended across 54 Vbeta and 13 Jbeta segments. MiXCR was run by TCRdb on the immunoSEQ multiplex PCR reads, yielding one entry per CDR3 protein. The table lists about 120,000 distinct CDR3 sequences, roughly 94% of them singletons. The rearrangement uses TRBV7-9 and TRBJ1-4, with D tentatively TRBD1 (6 bases). Sequences were obtained from CD8+ T cells from PBMCs. The clonotype originates from a human donor with Susac syndrome. The CDR3 DNA reads TGTGCCAGCAGCAAACAGGGAGGAGCTAATGAAAAACTGTTTTTT. It specifies CASSKQGGANEKLFF. Drawing the rest from reference TRBV7-9 and TRBJ1-4, the complete variable domain is DTGVSQNPRHKITKRGQNVTFRCDPISEHNRLYWYRQTLGQGPEFLTYFQNEAQLEKSRLLSDRFSAERPKGSFSTLEIQRTEQGDSAMYLCASSKQGGANEKLFFGSGTQLSVL.